These 14 T cell receptor beta chains were sequenced from one sample in a study of human T cells and chemical hapten exposure. Time point defined: patch test 1, 2 weeks after DPC sensitization. The treatment: therapeutic diphenylcyclopropenone sensitization with weekly scalp DPC. TCRdb recomputed calls from the RACE reads with MiXCR, one row per CDR3 protein. The sample consists of tens of thousands of distinct CDR3 sequences, roughly a tenth of them appearing once. The material sequenced was whole blood, taken in connection with sensitization to the hapten diphenylcyclopropenone (DPC). The receptors here all came from a man aged 40-50 years with alopecia areata. Some clones in this sample may be carry-over from other donors' samples.

This clonotype was seen more than once but under ten times. The rearrangement joins TRBV28 to TRBJ1-3; TRBD1 might be the D (5 bases). The length of the CDR3 is 15 residues. V was trimmed by 6 bases and J by 4 bases, leaving 16 bases between them. Germline V lookup: CDR1 MDHEN, CDR2 SYDVKM. CDR3 in amino acids: CASRPAQVVGNTIYF. As DNA, the CDR3 is TGTGCCAGCAGACCCGCACAGGTCGTGGGAAACACCATATATTTT.

The rearrangement links TRBV11-1 to TRBJ2-1, with 7 positions matching TRBD2. The CDR3 totals 16 residues. The ends lost 0 bases at V and 9 bases at J; junction bases unmatched: 11. Germline V lookup: CDR1 SGHAT, CDR2 FQDESV (reference sequence). The CDR3 DNA reads as TGTGCCAGCAGCTTAGCCTCAACCAGGTCGGGGGGTGAGCAGTTCTTC. It codes for CASSLASTRSGGEQFF.

This clonotype was observed a few times. J is TRBJ2-3 and V is TRBV7-2; 8 nucleotides agree with TRBD2. CDR1 and CDR2 (germline): SGHTA, FQGNSA. V lost 2 bases, J lost 0 bases, and 10 bases stayed unmatched. This CDR3 has 18 residues. CDR3 DNA sequence: TGTGCCAGCAGCTTATGGCTAGCGGGTGGCTTGAGCACAGATACGCAGTATTTT. This gives the protein CASSLWLAGGLSTDTQYF.

The chain couples TRBV11-2 to TRBJ2-3; 8 bases are a match to TRBD2. V shed 5 bases, J shed 4 bases, and the junction held 8 bases outside the gene matches. The CDR3 length is 15 residues. Germline V lookup: CDR1 SGHAT, CDR2 FQNNGV. The CDR3 sequence is CASSGGAGGSDTQYF. The CDR3 DNA is TGTGCCAGCAGCGGCGGGGCGGGAGGATCAGATACGCAGTATTTT.

The table lists this clonotype with a few counts. This chain links TRBV6-2 or TRBV6-3 with TRBJ2-1, with 7 bases lining up with TRBD2. Germline CDR1 MNHEY, CDR2 SVGEGT. Trimming removed 5 bases from V and 6 bases from J; junction bases left unmatched: 4. There are 13 residues in the CDR3. The CDR3 coding sequence is TGTGCCAGCAGTCCCGGGACTACCAATGAGCAGTTCTTC. Protein sequence: CASSPGTTNEQFF.

This clonotype was seen a few times. This chain connects TRBV19 to TRBJ2-1, with 9 bases lining up with TRBD1. V was clipped by 5 bases and J by 4 bases; unmatched bases: 12. CDR1 and CDR2 from the germline V gene are LNHDA and SQIVND (reference sequence). The CDR3 is made up of 17 amino acids. CDR3 DNA sequence: TGTGCCAGTAGTGGCCGACAGGGGGTAGGGGGGTACAATGAGCAGTTCTTC. It codes for CASSGRQGVGGYNEQFF.

The chain links TRBV6-2 or TRBV6-3 to TRBJ2-7, with TRBD2 matching over 11 bases. The CDR3 has 17 residues. CDR1 and CDR2 from the germline V gene are MNHEY and SVGEGT. Losses at the gene ends were 5 bases for V and 5 bases for J; bases not matched to a gene: 14. The CDR3 reads CASSQPTSGSGLDEQYV. Here the CDR3 DNA reads TGTGCCAGCAGTCAACCTACTAGCGGGAGTGGATTGGACGAGCAGTACGTC.

With respect to this clonotype: With a much larger clone just one base away, this may be a read error. V gene TRBV5-1 combines with J gene TRBJ1-2; D ambiguous. With 4 bases removed from V and 6 bases from J, the gap between germline ends came to 10 bases. CDR1 and CDR2 (germline): SGHRS, YFSETQ. The length of the CDR3 is 12 residues. CDR3 sequence reads: CASSHTRDGYTF. The CDR3 DNA follows: TGCGCCAGCAGCCATACCCGGGATGGCTACACCTTC.

This clonotype has a handful of counts. The chain couples TRBV29-1 to TRBJ2-2, with D possibly matching TRBD1 (6 bases). The length of the CDR3 is 18 residues. V lost 0 bases to trimming and J lost 1 base, with 18 bases between them. Germline V gene sequence: CDR1 SQVTM, CDR2 ANQGSEA. In DNA form, the CDR3 reads TGCAGCGTTGAAGATTGGGATCGGGGACAACAGAACACCGGGGAGCTGTTTTTT. This codes for CSVEDWDRGQQNTGELFF.

In its sample, this clonotype was seen many times. V is TRBV7-8 and J is TRBJ1-4, with D perhaps matching TRBD1 (6 bases). The CDR3 consists of 14 residues. Trimming cost V 5 bases and J 3 bases, with 10 bases left between them. Germline values: CDR1 SGHVS, CDR2 FQNEAQ. Here the CDR3 reads CASSAGQPNEKLFF. Written as DNA, the CDR3 is TGTGCCAGCAGCGCCGGACAGCCTAATGAAAAACTGTTTTTT.

V and J are TRBV28 and TRBJ2-3; D is unclear. Germline V gene lookup returns CDR1 MDHEN and CDR2 SYDVKM. V lost 3 bases to trimming and J lost 1 base, with 8 bases between them. The CDR3 length is 14 residues. For the CDR3, the DNA is TGTGCCAGCAGTTTTTCCGTCGGCACAGATACGCAGTATTTT. Protein sequence: CASSFSVGTDTQYF.

This clonotype was detected ten times or more. The CDR3 loop reads CASSFSLSRNEQYV. For the CDR3, the DNA is TGTGCCAGCAGCTTTTCTCTCTCTCGGAACGAGCAGTACGTC. The V call is TRBV7-8, the J call TRBJ2-7; D ambiguous. Germline V gives CDR1 SGHVS, CDR2 FQNEAQ. Trimming left V 3 bases short and J 5 bases short, with 14 bases between. The CDR3 has 14 amino acids.

The chain joins TRBV12-3 or TRBV12-4 to TRBJ2-3; 9 bases fit TRBD2. J was trimmed by 5 bases and V by 6 bases; bases with no gene match: 6. This CDR3 spans 14 amino acids. CDR3 nucleotide sequence: TGTGCCAGCAGCTATAGCGGGAGCGGAGATACGCAGTATTTT. Protein sequence: CASSYSGSGDTQYF.

This clonotype was detected only a few times. The chain employs TRBV20-1 and TRBJ2-6, with TRBD1 identical over 7 bases. Germline V gene data show CDR1 as DFQATT and CDR2 as SNEGSKA (reference sequence). Trimming took 4 bases from V and 0 from J; bases not matched to a gene: 6. The CDR3 consists of 16 residues. CDR3 protein: CSATGQFRSGANVLTF. CDR3 in DNA: TGCAGTGCTACGGGACAGTTCCGCTCTGGGGCCAACGTCCTGACTTTC.